Listed here are 4 T cell receptor beta chains from one sample, sequenced in a study of response to subunit inactivated influenza vaccine. TCRdb redid the calling of the RT-PCR reads with MiXCR, one entry per CDR3 protein. The sample holds approximately 530,000 distinct CDR3 sequences, approximately 7.2% seen once. The specimen comprised PBMCs from blood, sampled around 25 months after vaccination. These receptor sequences come from a man in his fifties or sixties who received an inactivated influenza vaccine.

CDR3 sequence: CSARGGGLVETQYF. In DNA, the CDR3 is TGCAGTGCTAGAGGAGGGGGGCTGGTGGAGACCCAGTACTTC. The chain uses TRBV20-1 and TRBJ2-5; tentatively, D is TRBD1 or TRBD2 (6 bases each). V lost 1 base and J 5 bases, leaving 14 bases between the germline ends. The germline V gene encodes CDR1 DFQATT and CDR2 SNEGSKA (reference sequence). The CDR3 extends over 14 amino acids.

The sample holds a few counts of this clonotype. The V gene is TRBV7-6, the J gene TRBJ1-4; D is ambiguous. Germline V gene sequence: CDR1 SGHVS, CDR2 FNYEAQ. The CDR3 runs to 13 residues. The V gene lost 5 bases and the J gene lost 5 bases, with 9 bases spanning the gap. CDR3 DNA: TGTGCCAGCAGCCCCGGACGGAATGAAAAACTGTTTTTT. Translation gives CASSPGRNEKLFF.

There are many counts of this clonotype. V and J are TRBV6-1 and TRBJ2-7, with TRBD1 identical over 10 bases. Germline V gene lookup returns CDR1 MNHNS and CDR2 SASEGT. The CDR3 is 12 amino acids. The V gene end was trimmed by 10 bases and the J gene end by 4 bases; junction bases not matched to a gene: 4. The CDR3 region is CATDRGPYEQYF. DNA for the CDR3: TGTGCCACTGACAGGGGGCCTTACGAGCAGTACTTC.

Points on this clonotype: A much larger clone is a single base away; this may be a read error. The V gene is TRBV3-1, the J gene TRBJ2-3; 8 positions match TRBD2. The CDR3 covers 16 residues. CDR1 and CDR2 from the germline V gene are LGHDT and YNNKEL (reference sequence). The CDR3: CASSQSGGGQTDMQYF. For the CDR3, the DNA is TGTGCCAGCAGCCAATCGGGCGGGGGGCAGACAGATATGCAGTATTTT.